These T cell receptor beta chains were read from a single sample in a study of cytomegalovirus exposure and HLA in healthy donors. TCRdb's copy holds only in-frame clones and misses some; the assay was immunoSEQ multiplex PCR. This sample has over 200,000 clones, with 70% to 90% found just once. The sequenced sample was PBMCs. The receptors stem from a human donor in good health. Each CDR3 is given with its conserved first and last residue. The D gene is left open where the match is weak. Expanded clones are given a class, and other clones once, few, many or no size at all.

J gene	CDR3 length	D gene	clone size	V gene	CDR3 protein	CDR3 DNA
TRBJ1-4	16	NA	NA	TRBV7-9	CASSHSDRATNEKLFF	TGTGCCAGCAGCCATTCCGACAGAGCAACTAATGAAAAACTGTTTTTT
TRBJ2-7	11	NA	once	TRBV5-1	CASREEYEQYF	TGCGCCAGCCGCGAGGAGTACGAGCAGTACTTC
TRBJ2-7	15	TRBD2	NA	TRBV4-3	CASSQEVAGGYEQYF	TGCGCCAGCAGCCAAGAAGTAGCGGGAGGCTACGAGCAGTACTTC
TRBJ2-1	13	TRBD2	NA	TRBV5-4	CASGVAGGYEQFF	TGTGCCAGCGGCGTTGCGGGAGGCTATGAGCAGTTCTTC
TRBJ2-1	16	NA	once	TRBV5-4	CASSLAGSSPYNEQFF	TGTGCCAGCAGCTTGGCCGGGAGTTCCCCCTACAATGAGCAGTTCTTC
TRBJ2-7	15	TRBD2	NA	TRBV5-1	CASSLESAGGFEQYF	TGCGCCAGCAGCTTGGAGAGTGCGGGGGGCTTCGAGCAGTACTTC
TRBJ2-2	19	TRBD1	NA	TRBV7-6	CASSLVAGQGPMNTGELFF	TGTGCCAGCAGCTTAGTGGCGGGACAGGGCCCCATGAACACCGGGGAGCTGTTTTTT
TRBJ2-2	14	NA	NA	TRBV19	CASTQSGYSGELFF	TGTGCCAGTACCCAGTCAGGGTATTCCGGGGAGCTGTTTTTT
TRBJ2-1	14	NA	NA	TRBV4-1	CASGTLSSYNEQFF	TGCGCCAGTGGGACTCTAAGCTCCTACAATGAGCAGTTCTTC
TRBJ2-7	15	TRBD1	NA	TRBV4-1	CASSQDWDSSYEQYF	TGCGCCAGCAGCCAAGATTGGGACAGTTCCTACGAGCAGTACTTC
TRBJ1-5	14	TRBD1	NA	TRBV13	CASSARGSNQPQHF	TGTGCCAGCAGCGCCAGGGGGAGCAATCAGCCCCAGCATTTT
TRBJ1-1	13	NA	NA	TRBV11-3	CASSLEAGYQAFF	TGTGCCAGCAGCTTAGAGGCAGGGTATCAAGCTTTCTTT
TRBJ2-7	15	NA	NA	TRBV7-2	CASSLVSLEAYEQYF	TGTGCCAGCAGCTTAGTCTCCCTAGAAGCCTACGAGCAGTACTTC
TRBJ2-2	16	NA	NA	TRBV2	CASNSRGWIDTGELFF	TGTGCCAGCAATTCCCGGGGGTGGATAGACACCGGGGAGCTGTTTTTT
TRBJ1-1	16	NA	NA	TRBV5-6	CASSLEYRVGKTEAFF	TGTGCCAGCAGCTTGGAGTACAGGGTAGGAAAGACTGAAGCTTTCTTT
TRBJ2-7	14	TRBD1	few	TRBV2	CASSMGQGAYEQYF	TGTGCCAGCAGTATGGGACAGGGGGCCTACGAGCAGTACTTC
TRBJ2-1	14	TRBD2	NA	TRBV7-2	CASRVSSGRGEQFF	TGTGCCAGCAGGGTGTCTAGCGGGAGGGGGGAGCAGTTCTTC
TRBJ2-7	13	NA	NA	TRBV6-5	CASTSGRFHEQYF	TGTGCCAGCACCTCGGGAAGGTTCCACGAGCAGTACTTC
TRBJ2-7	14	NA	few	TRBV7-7	CASSQQPSTYEQYF	TGTGCTAGCAGCCAACAACCGTCAACCTACGAGCAGTACTTC
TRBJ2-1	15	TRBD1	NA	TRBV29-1	CSVGAGTGSGDEQFF	TGCAGCGTTGGCGCCGGGACAGGAAGCGGCGATGAGCAGTTCTTC
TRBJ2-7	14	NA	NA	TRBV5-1	CASSLTGSEYEQYF	TGCGCCAGCAGCTTAACAGGGTCAGAGTACGAGCAGTACTTC
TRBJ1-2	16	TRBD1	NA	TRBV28	CASSQIRTGGNYGYTF	TGTGCCAGCAGCCAAATTAGGACAGGGGGCAACTATGGCTACACCTTC
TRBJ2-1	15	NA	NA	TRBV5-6	CASSSAATGYNEQFF	TGTGCCAGCAGCTCTGCCGCCACAGGCTACAATGAGCAGTTCTTC
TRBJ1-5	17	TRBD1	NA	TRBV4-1	CASSQGMGQGRNQPQHF	TGCGCCAGCAGCCAAGGAATGGGACAGGGGAGGAATCAGCCCCAGCATTTT
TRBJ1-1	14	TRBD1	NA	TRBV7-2	CASKSTGTNTEAFF	TGTGCCAGCAAGTCGACAGGGACGAACACTGAAGCTTTCTTT